This TCR beta chain was sequenced in a study of CD8+ T cells in alopecia areata. The CDR3 is 15 amino acids. J lost 3 bases, V lost 8 bases, and 8 bases had no gene match. Germline-derived CDR1 and CDR2 are MNHEY and SVGAGI. Reverse transcription of extracted RNA yielded cDNA, which provided the sequencing template. This table comes from immunoSEQ multiplex PCR, and its TCRdb copy is limited to in-frame clones, with some not included. The data show 69,000 or so clones, approximately 60% seen once. This receptor was identified in a human donor with alopecia areata. Sample: CD8+ T cells sorted from blood, taken at week 0. The chain combines TRBV6-5 with TRBJ1-5; 9 nucleotides line up with TRBD1. CDR3 amino acids: CASRPGTGTNQPQHF. As DNA, the CDR3 is TGTGCCAGCCGCCCCGGGACAGGGACCAATCAGCCCCAGCATTTT.